Given below is one T cell receptor beta chain in context. The CDR3 is 14 amino acids. Trimming removed 8 bases from V and 1 base from J; junction bases left unmatched: 2. In germline, CDR1 is ENHRY, CDR2 SYGVKD. Source study methods: Reference gene primers were amplified, and this amplification served to estimate nucleated cell counts. Sequencing used immunoSEQ multiplex PCR; TCRdb keeps in-frame clones, though not all of them. V and J calls and clone size follow that table, whereas D and trimming were derived from the DNA. The sample has approximately 200,000 clones; 75% to 85% are singletons. The entry originates in a study of blood T cell repertoires in COVID-19. Looking at the study overall: T cells, B-cell-depleted T cells, or PBMCs provided the cDNA or gDNA that served as material.

Seattle cases were enrolled at active infection and followed longitudinally. Sequencing was done on a sample of peripheral blood. This receptor was identified in a woman aged 40 to 50 with COVID-19, enrolled during active disease. This chain connects TRBV10-3 to TRBJ2-2; 9 bases map to TRBD1. The DNA of the CDR3 is TGTGCCATCGGGGGACAGGGGAACACCGGGGAGCTGTTTTTT. Translation: CAIGGQGNTGELFF.